The T cell receptor (beta chain) described here comes from a study of blood T cells in healthy people across ages. Together with a sample-barcoded 5' primer, a J-beta primer mix was included in a second PCR lasting about 7 to 11 cycles. A template-switch adaptor with 12 random nucleotides tagged each cDNA molecule. Every sample returned 2.5 million or more CDR3-containing paired-end reads. TCRdb fed the 5' RACE reads into MiXCR, producing one record per CDR3 protein. The sample lists 700,000 or so distinct CDR3 sequences; about a fifth were seen once. The CDR3 sequence is 16 residues long. Germline assignment: CDR1 SGHAT and CDR2 FQNNGV. Trimming cost V 3 bases and J 0 bases; bases outside gene matches: 3. This clonotype was observed a few times. Researchers isolated at least 6.5 million PBMCs per sample.

The sequencing input was blood. This rearrangement joins TRBV11-2 to TRBJ2-1; 9 bases are shared with TRBD1. This clonotype was sampled from an older man in good health. CDR3 sequence reads: CASSFGTGSSYNEQFF. Here the CDR3 DNA reads TGTGCCAGCAGCTTCGGGACAGGGAGCTCCTACAATGAGCAGTTCTTC.